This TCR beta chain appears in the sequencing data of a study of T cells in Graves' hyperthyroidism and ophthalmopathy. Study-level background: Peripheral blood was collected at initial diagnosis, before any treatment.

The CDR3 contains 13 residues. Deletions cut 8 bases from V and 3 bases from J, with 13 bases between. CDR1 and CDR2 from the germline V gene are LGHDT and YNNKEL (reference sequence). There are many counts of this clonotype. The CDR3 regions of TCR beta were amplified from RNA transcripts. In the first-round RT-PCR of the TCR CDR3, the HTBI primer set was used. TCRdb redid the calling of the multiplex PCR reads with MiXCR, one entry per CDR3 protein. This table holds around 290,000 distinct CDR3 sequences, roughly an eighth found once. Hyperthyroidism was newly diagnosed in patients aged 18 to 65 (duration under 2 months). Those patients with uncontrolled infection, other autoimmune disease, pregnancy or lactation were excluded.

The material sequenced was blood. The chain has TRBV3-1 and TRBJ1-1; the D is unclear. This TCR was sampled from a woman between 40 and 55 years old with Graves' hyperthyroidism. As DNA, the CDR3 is TGTGCCAGCGGCCCGGGCGACGACACTGAAGCTTTCTTT. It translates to CASGPGDDTEAFF.